The subject of this entry is one T cell receptor (beta chain). Its recognized antigen is unknown. Since the CDR3 does not end with the conserved phenylalanine or tryptophan, this likely comes from a read error. The data derive from a study (dated by TCRdb to about 2015). About the full investigation: Whether tumor-infiltrating Tregs in breast cancer are recruited from blood Tregs or converted in situ from other CD4+ T cell subsets was tested. What the research found in general, with its limitations: The greatest overlap of tumor-infiltrating Treg TCR alpha and beta sequences was with tumor naive CD4+ T cells, followed next by blood naive CD4+ T cells. In terms of TCR gene usage, tumor memory CD4+ T cells clustered together with blood and lymph node memory CD4+ cells, as well as with lymph node naive CD4+ cells. The larger-cohort validation was restricted to a single TCR beta V-J rearrangement rather than whole repertoires.

Counting both end residues, the CDR3 totals 14 amino acids. Here the CDR3 DNA is all that survives: 42 bases in frame from base 1. According to the germline V gene (reference sequence), CDR1 reads SEHNR and CDR2 reads FQNEAQ. Amplification of full-length TCR variable regions was done by 5' RACE PCR using constant-region reverse primers, and this step was followed by semi-nested PCR with Nested Universal Primer A. The ReliaPrep RNA Cell Miniprep System was used to extract total RNA, which was then reverse transcribed into 5'RACE-ready cDNA with the SMARTer RACE 5'/3' Kit. Multiplex adaptors were used to barcode the full-length TCR alpha and beta libraries, which were then sequenced on an Illumina MiSeq. In the source study's methods: For each of nine subset-tissue groups, sequencing data from the five patients were combined, and the groups were compared by unsupervised clustering of TCR gene usage. Repertoire similarity was calculated with the Morisita-Horn index, weighting shared sequences by their contribution to each repertoire. TCRdb took the public reads, trimmed them with fastp at Q25, ran MiXCR for clone calling and kept in-frame beta chains. All rows with the same CDR3 protein become a single entry with the most common DNA and genes. The V and J calls were determined by TCRdb, not by the authors. This sample is represented by under 15,000 distinct CDR3 sequences; 23% of them were singletons. The ten largest make up 2.5% to 3.5% of the sample.

To purify naive CD4+ T cells, the Miltenyi Naive CD4+ T Cell Isolation kit was used, and CD25 microbeads served to deplete Tregs. Tregs, naive and memory CD4+ T cells from tumor, blood and ipsilateral draining lymph nodes of five breast cancer patients underwent full-length TCR alpha and beta sequencing. Ficoll density gradient centrifugation was used to isolate mononuclear cells from lymph nodes or from 40 to 50 ml of peripheral blood. A purity exceeding 90% was confirmed by FACS for the sorted cell populations. The chain was built from TRBV7-9 and TRBJ1-1, with a tentative D gene TRBD1 over 6 matching bases. This TCR was sampled from a female donor with breast cancer. The material sequenced was naive CD4+ T cells sorted from blood. What this sample's cell subset or site label stands for: naive CD4+ T cells, CD4+CD45RA+CD25-. The CDR3 reads as follows: CVSSPDSMNTEAFS. The DNA sequence is TGTGTCAGCAGCCCGGACAGCATGAACACTGAGGCTTTCTCT.